What follows are 8 T cell receptor beta chains derived from one specimen sequenced in a study of Ad26.COV2.S vaccination and SARS-CoV-2 variants. The treatment: some 19 received Ad26.COV2.S at low or high dose, single or two shots; about 5 received placebo; per-sample allocation not given. Sampling occurred on day 63 after the first vaccine or placebo injection. Measured with immunoSEQ multiplex PCR; TCRdb has only the in-frame clones, and not every one. The table has around 420,000 clones, roughly 90% seen once. Sequenced here: peripheral blood, sampled in a trial of Ad26.COV2.S vaccine versus placebo. These receptors were taken from a person aged 18-60 years who received the Ad26.COV2.S COVID-19 vaccine or a placebo.

This chain connects TRBV7-9 to TRBJ1-1; D is unresolved. Germline CDR1 is SEHNR and CDR2 is FQNEAQ (reference sequence). CDR3 length equals 13 residues. V lost 5 bases to trimming and J lost 0 bases, with 7 bases between them. The CDR3 loop reads CASSPWVNTEAFF. For the CDR3, the DNA is TGTGCCAGCAGCCCCTGGGTGAACACTGAAGCTTTCTTT.

V usage is TRBV6-2 or TRBV6-3 and J usage is TRBJ1-2; possible D gene TRBD1, 6 bases. Between the trimmed V and J ends, which lost 4 bases and 0 bases, there was a span of 12 bases. The CDR3 totals 15 residues. From germline, CDR1 is MNHEY and CDR2 SVGEGT. The CDR3 spells CASSFLDRPNYGYTF. As DNA, the CDR3 is TGTGCCAGCAGTTTTTTGGACAGACCTAACTATGGCTACACCTTC.

This clone turned up a few times. This chain joins TRBV6-5 and TRBJ2-5, with TRBD2 matching over 11 bases. The CDR3 runs 14 residues. With 6 bases clipped from V and 1 base from J, the junction kept 1 base outside the gene matches. CDR1 and CDR2 (germline): MNHEY, SVGAGI. The CDR3 region has the DNA TGTGCCAGCAGCGGGACTAGCGGCCAAGAGACCCAGTACTTC. This codes for CASSGTSGQETQYF.

The CDR3 coding sequence is TGTGCCAGCAGCGCTATGGGACCCCAAGAGACCCAGTACTTC. This translates into CASSAMGPQETQYF. The rearrangement joins TRBV2 to TRBJ2-5; D assignment may be TRBD1 or TRBD2 (5 bases each). Trimming removed 6 bases at V and 1 base at J, with 12 bases between. This CDR3 has 14 residues. Germline CDR1 is SNHLY and CDR2 is FYNNEI.

J is TRBJ1-2 and V is TRBV14; D is possibly TRBD1 (6 bases). Trimming took off 4 bases at V and 8 bases at J, with 11 bases between the two ends. The CDR3 runs 12 residues. Germline CDR1 SGHDN, CDR2 FVKESK. This CDR3 is CASSPGQLGYTF. In nucleotides, the CDR3 is TGTGCCAGCAGCCCTGGACAGTTGGGCTACACCTTC.

V and J are TRBV2 and TRBJ1-3; D is ambiguous. The CDR3 covers 14 residues. Germline CDR1 is SNHLY and CDR2 is FYNNEI. Trimming cost V 8 bases and J 1 base, with 12 bases left between them. CDR3 sequence reads: CASRLSDSGNTIYF. CDR3 bases: TGTGCCAGCCGACTTTCTGATTCTGGAAACACCATATATTTT. The variable domain in full, with the rest retrieved from reference TRBV2 and TRBJ1-3, is EPEVTQTPSHQVTQMGQEVILRCVPISNHLYFYWYRQILGQKVEFLVSFYNNEISEKSEIFDDQFSVERPDGSNFTLKIRSTKLEDSAMYFCASRLSDSGNTIYFGEGSWLTVV.

The chain is built from TRBV12-3 or TRBV12-4 and TRBJ1-3; D may be TRBD1 (6 bases). The length of the CDR3 is 12 residues. Trimming took off 5 bases at V and 7 bases at J, with 9 bases between the two ends. DNA of the CDR3: TGTGCCAGCAGTGTTGACAGGAACACCATATATTTT. Protein: CASSVDRNTIYF.

This chain joins TRBV21-1 and TRBJ2-3; the table's D gene call, TRBD2, was not cross checked with the DNA. TRBV21-1 is shown as a pseudogene. The length of the CDR3 is 15 residues. The CDR3 DNA reads as TGTGCCAGCAGCAAAGGAAGCGGGGGCACAGATACGCAGTATTTT. Translation gives CASSKGSGGTDTQYF.